The 3 T cell receptor beta chains reported below all come from one sample, sequenced in a study of blood T cell repertoires in COVID-19. TCRdb's copy holds only in-frame clones and misses some; the assay was immunoSEQ multiplex PCR. The data show 120,000 or so clones, roughly 69% seen once. The sample comprised peripheral blood. The receptors shown here come from a woman between 65 and 79 years old with acute or convalescent COVID-19.

The chain links TRBV18 to TRBJ2-2, with TRBD1 matching over 7 bases. The CDR3 spans 15 residues. V gave up 3 bases and J gave up 3 bases; unmatched junction bases: 4. Germline V gene lookup returns CDR1 KGHSH and CDR2 LQKENI. The CDR3 DNA is TGTGCCAGCTCACCGACAGGGATGGACACCGGGGAGCTGTTTTTT. Translated: CASSPTGMDTGELFF. The full variable domain, with the rest looked up from reference TRBV18 and TRBJ2-2, is NAGVMQNPRHLVRRRGQEARLRCSPMKGHSHVYWYRQLPEEGLKFMVYLQKENIIDESGMPKERFSAEFPKEGPSILRIQQVVRGDSAAYFCASSPTGMDTGELFFGEGSRLTVL.

V and J are TRBV28 and TRBJ1-5, with 8 bases fitting TRBD1. CDR3 length: 14 amino acids. V lost 7 bases to trimming and J lost 4 bases; unmatched junction nucleotides: 6. The germline V gene encodes CDR1 MDHEN and CDR2 SYDVKM. CDR3 amino acids: CASKDRAGNQPQHF. The DNA of the CDR3 is TGTGCCAGCAAGGACAGGGCAGGGAATCAGCCCCAGCATTTT. The full variable domain, completed using reference TRBV28 and TRBJ1-5, is DVKVTQSSRYLVKRTGEKVFLECVQDMDHENMFWYRQDPGLGLRLIYFSYDVKMKEKGDIPEGYSVSREKKERFSLILESASTNQTSMYLCASKDRAGNQPQHFGDGTRLSIL.

J is TRBJ1-1 and V is TRBV29-1; 9 bases are a match to TRBD1. Germline lookup yields CDR1 SQVTM and CDR2 ANQGSEA. The CDR3 spans 13 residues. Trimming took 7 bases from V and 1 from J; bases not matched to a gene: 4. The CDR3 DNA sequence: TGCAGCGCCCTGGGACAGGGGAACACTGAAGCTTTCTTT. Translating gives CSALGQGNTEAFF.